Presented here are 15 T cell receptor beta chains from one specimen sequenced in a study of T cell repertoires in cytomegalovirus infection (dated by TCRdb to about 2019). The sequencer was an Illumina HiSeq 1500. TCRdb passed the public sequencing reads through fastp at Q25 and MiXCR, retaining productive beta sequences. Duplicate CDR3 protein sequences are folded into a single record with the most common DNA and genes. Here the sample has 800,000 to 950,000 distinct CDR3 sequences; 30% to 35% occur a single time. The ten largest clones capture 9.5% to 15% of the sample. No antigen has been identified for these receptors. Explained via the paper, the treatment or condition label denotes: in vitro stimulation with specific CMV peptide epitopes to enrich CMV-specific T cells. The sample consisted of cultured CD8+ T cells from PBMCs, taken from culture after CMV antigen stimulation. These receptor sequences come from a human donor in good health (CMV status not recorded). Some clones in this sample may be carry-over from other donors' samples.

V and J are TRBV10-2 and TRBJ1-2; a weak D match, TRBD1 (5 bases). Per the germline V gene, CDR1 is WSHSY and CDR2 is SAAADI. V was pared by 3 bases and J by 6 bases, with 17 bases between. The CDR3 length is 15 residues. CDR3 sequence reads: CASSEYRRAPDGYTF. Here the CDR3 DNA reads TGCGCCAGCAGTGAATATCGCAGGGCTCCCGATGGCTACACCTTC.

This clonotype was counted at least ten times. The chain has TRBV7-6 and TRBJ2-2, with 8 positions matching TRBD1. V dropped 3 bases and J dropped 2; count of bases not matched to a gene: 8. The CDR3 runs 17 residues. Germline V gene data show CDR1 as SGHVS and CDR2 as FNYEAQ. CDR3: CASSFVRTGINTGELFF. The CDR3 DNA sequence: TGTGCCAGCAGCTTCGTGAGGACAGGGATCAACACCGGGGAGCTGTTTTTT.

The V gene is TRBV27, the J gene TRBJ1-1, with D possibly being TRBD1 (6 bases). CDR3 length: 16 amino acids. The V end was cut by 0 bases, the J end by 4 bases, with 15 bases between. CDR1 and CDR2 (germline): MNHEY, SMNVEV (reference sequence). The CDR3, as DNA: TGTGCCAGCAGTTTATCGAAGGGACACTATAGCACTGAAGCTTTCTTT. It yields the protein CASSLSKGHYSTEAFF.

The sample holds a few counts of this clonotype. CDR3: CASSQPGLAGGPFYNEQFF. Here the CDR3 DNA reads TGTGCCAGCAGTCAGCCGGGACTAGCGGGGGGGCCCTTCTACAATGAGCAGTTCTTC. This sequence joins TRBV27 and TRBJ2-1, with 16 bases matching TRBD2. V trimming: 5 bases; J trimming: 3 bases; junction bases outside the gene matches: 10. The CDR3 is 19 amino acids. CDR1 MNHEY and CDR2 SMNVEV come from the germline V gene (reference sequence).

The chain's CDR3 is CASSLQGRTTDTQYF. Here the CDR3 DNA reads TGTGCCAGCAGTTTACAGGGGCGCACGACAGATACGCAGTATTTT. This chain links TRBV27 with TRBJ2-3; maybe TRBD1 (6 bases). The germline V gene has CDR1 MNHEY and CDR2 SMNVEV (reference sequence). V lost 2 bases and J lost 3, with 12 bases in between. The CDR3 spans 15 residues.

The table lists this clonotype with a few counts. The V call is TRBV2, the J call TRBJ1-3; no definite D call. The V and J ends lost 2 bases and 1 base respectively, with 9 bases between them. CDR1 and CDR2 from the germline V gene are SNHLY and FYNNEI. CDR3 length equals 15 residues. In DNA form, the CDR3 reads TGTGCCAGCAGTGAAAGTGGTGGGTCTGGAAACACCATATATTTT. It is translated as CASSESGGSGNTIYF.

The chain links TRBV7-8 to TRBJ1-1, with D hard to call. The CDR3 has 11 residues. CDR1 is SGHVS, CDR2 FQNEAQ, per germline. Trimming cost V 7 bases and J 11 bases, with 14 bases left between them. The CDR3 protein is CASILRERAFF. The CDR3 DNA reads TGTGCCAGCATCCTTAGGGAGAGGGCTTTCTTT.

This clonotype was observed a handful of times. V gene TRBV27 combines with J gene TRBJ1-5; D gene uncertain. Germline-derived CDR1 and CDR2 are MNHEY and SMNVEV (reference sequence). CDR3 length: 14 residues. Trimming pared 5 bases from V and 6 bases from J, leaving 14 bases between. This CDR3 is CASSPQGRGQPQHF. In nucleotides, the CDR3 is TGTGCCAGCAGTCCACAAGGACGGGGTCAGCCCCAGCATTTT.

The table lists this clonotype with a few counts. The rearrangement links TRBV6-2 or TRBV6-3 to TRBJ2-7; D may be TRBD1 (5 bases). The V end was cut by 2 bases, the J end by 6 bases, with 11 bases between. The CDR3 length is 13 residues. The germline V gene encodes CDR1 MNHEY and CDR2 SVGEGT. The DNA of the CDR3 is TGTGCCAGCAGTTACGGGGAACAGGTCGAGCAGTACGTC. Encoded protein: CASSYGEQVEQYV.

This clonotype was counted between two and nine times. This chain connects TRBV7-9 to TRBJ2-5; D ambiguous. Trimming took 1 base from V and 5 from J, leaving 11 bases between them. CDR3 length equals 14 residues. The V gene's germline CDR1 is SEHNR and CDR2 FQNEAQ (reference sequence). CDR3 sequence: CASSLEGPTETQYF. CDR3 sequence (DNA): TGTGCCAGCAGCTTAGAAGGTCCGACGGAGACCCAGTACTTC.

The chain employs TRBV6-4 and TRBJ1-2; tentatively, D is TRBD1 (5 bases). V lost 0 bases and J 7 bases, leaving 15 bases between the germline ends. There are 15 residues in the CDR3. Germline values: CDR1 MRHNA, CDR2 SNTAGT. The CDR3 nucleotides read TGTGCCAGCAGTGACTCGAAAACGGGCAGGGTTGGCTACACCTTC. As protein: CASSDSKTGRVGYTF.

V usage is TRBV5-4 and J usage is TRBJ1-2, with D possibly being TRBD1 (5 bases). V lost 1 base and J 6 bases, leaving 10 bases between the germline ends. Germline-derived CDR1 and CDR2 are SGHNT and YYREEE (reference sequence). CDR3 length equals 13 residues. CDR3 sequence: CASSLSGLDGYTF. CDR3 in DNA: TGTGCCAGCAGCTTGTCAGGGTTGGATGGCTACACCTTC.

This clonotype was recorded only once. This chain joins TRBV6-6 and TRBJ2-7; tentatively, D is TRBD2 (6 bases). V was cut by 9 bases and J by 3 bases, with 9 bases left in between. The germline V gene encodes CDR1 MNHNY and CDR2 SVGAGI (reference sequence). CDR3 length: 11 residues. CDR3 nucleotides: TGTGCCAGTGACGGGGGCTACGAGCAGTACGTC. It encodes CASDGGYEQYV.

This clonotype was seen a handful of times. The CDR3 DNA reads TGCGCCAGCAGCCAGGGGGTAGAGGGCTACACCTTC. Its protein is CASSQGVEGYTF. The rearrangement joins TRBV4-1 to TRBJ1-2; tentative D call: TRBD1 (5 bases). The CDR3 has 12 amino acids. Germline CDR1 reads MGHRA; CDR2 reads YSYEKL. Trimming cost V 3 bases and J 8 bases, with 10 bases left between them.

This chain joins TRBV12-3 or TRBV12-4 and TRBJ2-2; TRBD2 agrees at 8 bases. The V and J ends lost 5 bases and 1 base, in that order; junction bases with no gene match: 9. The length of the CDR3 is 17 residues. Here the CDR3 reads CASSPLLSGGNTGELFF. CDR3 bases: TGTGCCAGCAGTCCCCTTTTAAGCGGGGGGAACACCGGGGAGCTGTTTTTT.